What follows are 19 T cell receptor beta chains derived from one specimen sequenced in a study of T cells of healthy individuals. TCRdb ran MiXCR on the 5' RACE reads and lists one entry per CDR3 protein. The sample consists of around 100,000 distinct CDR3 sequences, 15% to 20% of them appearing once. These receptors all come from a human donor in good health.

This clonotype was found a few times. The chain links TRBV4-2 to TRBJ2-7, with TRBD1 as a possible D gene (6 bases). Germline V lookup: CDR1 LGHNA, CDR2 YNFKEQ. V lost 0 bases, J lost 4 bases, and 13 bases lay in between. The CDR3 loop spans 15 amino acids. CDR3 sequence (DNA): TGTGCCAGCAGCCAAGATGAGGGGGAATTGTACGAGCAGTACTTC. Amino acid sequence: CASSQDEGELYEQYF.

This clonotype was detected only a few times. The chain employs TRBV20-1 and TRBJ2-5; D is uncertain. The CDR3 runs 13 residues. Trimming removed 0 bases at V and 5 bases at J, with 10 bases between. Germline-derived CDR1 and CDR2 are DFQATT and SNEGSKA (reference sequence). CDR3 loop: CSARDFLGETQYF. CDR3 in DNA: TGCAGTGCTAGAGATTTCCTAGGGGAGACCCAGTACTTC.

This clonotype is classed as medium-sized (0.01 to 0.1%). The chain joins TRBV19 to TRBJ1-2; possible D gene TRBD1, 5 bases. Germline lookup yields CDR1 LNHDA and CDR2 SQIVND (reference sequence). The CDR3 runs to 13 residues. Deletions cut 7 bases from V and 4 bases from J, with 13 bases between. The CDR3 sequence is CASNRGASYGYTF. CDR3 in DNA: TGTGCCAGTAATCGGGGCGCAAGCTATGGCTACACCTTC.

There are a few counts of this clonotype. The chain employs TRBV12-3 or TRBV12-4 and TRBJ2-5; no reliable D call. V lost 3 bases to trimming and J lost 5 bases, with 10 bases between them. The CDR3 length is 13 residues. The CDR3 DNA follows: TGTGCCAGCAGTTTTACCGGCGTTGAGACCCAGTACTTC. This codes for CASSFTGVETQYF.

The chain has TRBV20-1 and TRBJ1-4; D unclear. Germline V gives CDR1 DFQATT, CDR2 SNEGSKA (reference sequence). The V and J ends lost 3 bases and 4 bases respectively, with 9 bases between them. This CDR3 comprises 13 residues. The CDR3 DNA is TGCAGTGCTAGCGACGGCCATAATGAAAAACTGTTTTTT. Protein sequence: CSASDGHNEKLFF.

This clonotype was detected many times. V and J are TRBV29-1 and TRBJ2-1, with TRBD2 matching over 10 bases. V shed 1 base, J shed 6 bases, and the junction held 6 bases outside the gene matches. The CDR3 runs 15 residues. Germline V gene lookup returns CDR1 SQVTM and CDR2 ANQGSEA. CDR3 in DNA: TGCAGCGTTGAAGTCGCTAGCGGGAGTATCAATGAGCAGTTCTTC. It is translated as CSVEVASGSINEQFF.

Ten or more counts support this clonotype. The CDR3 protein is CASRALNRAPYEQYF. CDR3 nucleotides: TGTGCCAGCAGGGCACTTAACAGGGCGCCCTACGAGCAGTACTTC. This chain uses TRBV5-6 with TRBJ2-7; a possible D gene is TRBD1 (6 bases). There are 15 residues in the CDR3. V gave up 5 bases and J gave up 2 bases, with 17 bases separating them. Germline assignment: CDR1 SGHDT and CDR2 YYEEEE.

A few counts support this clonotype. The V call is TRBV7-2, the J call TRBJ2-1, with D uncertain. The CDR3 consists of 14 residues. V was pared by 6 bases and J by 0 bases, with 9 bases between. The germline V gene encodes CDR1 SGHTA and CDR2 FQGNSA. In DNA form, the CDR3 reads TGTGCCAGCAGACTTCGGGCCTCCTACAATGAGCAGTTCTTC. It yields the protein CASRLRASYNEQFF.

This clonotype was counted a few times. The rearrangement joins TRBV15 to TRBJ1-3; D is uncertain. The CDR3 has 14 residues. Germline V gene lookup returns CDR1 LNHNV and CDR2 YYDKDF (reference sequence). The V gene lost 5 bases and the J gene lost 0 bases, with 8 bases spanning the gap. The CDR3 bases are TGTGCCACCAGCTACTCAAGCTCTGGAAACACCATATATTTT. Translating it yields CATSYSSSGNTIYF. Combining the CDR3 with reference TRBV15 and TRBJ1-3 gives the whole variable domain DAMVIQNPRYQVTQFGKPVTLSCSQTLNHNVMYWYQQKSSQAPKLLFHYYDKDFNNEADTPDNFQSRRPNTSFCFLDIRSPGLGDTAMYLCATSYSSSGNTIYFGEGSWLTVV.

The V gene is TRBV7-2, the J gene TRBJ2-7, with 12 bases lining up with TRBD2. This CDR3 contains 16 residues. Per the germline V gene, CDR1 is SGHTA and CDR2 is FQGNSA. Trimming removed 2 bases from V and 7 bases from J; junction bases left unmatched: 9. CDR3 sequence (DNA): TGTGCCAGCAGCTTAAGACTAGCGGGGGTCTCTTGGGAGCAGTACTTC. Protein: CASSLRLAGVSWEQYF. Variable domain in full (rest from reference TRBV7-2 and TRBJ2-7): GAGVSQSPSNKVTEKGKDVELRCDPISGHTALYWYRQSLGQGLEFLIYFQGNSAPDKSGLPSDRFSAERTGGSVSTLTIQRTQQEDSAVYLCASSLRLAGVSWEQYFGPGTRLTVT.

This clonotype was seen ten or more times. The chain uses TRBV5-5 and TRBJ2-1, with 7 bases lining up with TRBD2. The CDR3 runs 15 residues. CDR1 is SGHKS and CDR2 is YYEKEE in the germline V gene (reference sequence). The V gene end was trimmed by 0 bases and the J gene end by 6 bases; junction bases not matched to a gene: 6. CDR3 residues: CASSLGTSDANEQFF. In DNA, the CDR3 is TGTGCCAGCAGCTTGGGGACTAGTGACGCCAATGAGCAGTTCTTC.

This chain links TRBV9 with TRBJ1-5; no definite D call. The ends were cut back, 0 bases at V and 5 bases at J, with 12 bases in the middle. The CDR3 runs to 15 residues. Germline V gene lookup returns CDR1 SGDLS and CDR2 YYNGEE. In DNA, the CDR3 is TGTGCCAGCAGCGTAGGGGCAGATCCCTATCAGCCCCAGCATTTT. This codes for CASSVGADPYQPQHF.

The chain links TRBV29-1 to TRBJ2-1, with 9 bases identical to TRBD2. The CDR3 covers 16 residues. Unmatched junction bases numbered 14, after V lost 2 bases and J lost 9 bases. CDR1 and CDR2 from the germline V gene are SQVTM and ANQGSEA. CDR3 coding DNA: TGCAGCGTTGAAAGTTTGGTAGCGGGAGAGCTTGGTGAGCAGTTCTTC. This translates into CSVESLVAGELGEQFF.

This clonotype was counted between two and nine times. This sequence joins TRBV28 and TRBJ1-2; unclear D gene. The germline V gene has CDR1 MDHEN and CDR2 SYDVKM. Trimming took 4 bases from V and 3 from J, leaving 12 bases between them. The CDR3 is 14 residues long. CDR3 sequence (DNA): TGTGCCAGCAGTTCCCTTCACAGATACTATGGCTACACCTTC. As protein: CASSSLHRYYGYTF.

This chain uses TRBV11-2 with TRBJ1-1; D remains unclear. The CDR3 consists of 16 residues. The germline gives CDR1 SGHAT, CDR2 FQNNGV. Trimming shortened V by 4 bases and J by 4 bases, and 19 bases separated the two germline ends. The CDR3 here is CASSSARVGRGTEAFF. Here the CDR3 DNA reads TGTGCCAGCAGCTCCGCCAGAGTGGGTAGAGGCACTGAAGCTTTCTTT.

The chain carries TRBV27 and TRBJ2-7; TRBD2 matches 13 bases. There are 15 residues in the CDR3. The ends lost 6 bases at V and 5 bases at J; junction bases unmatched: 7. Per the germline V gene, CDR1 is MNHEY and CDR2 is SMNVEV (reference sequence). The CDR3 spells CASRPTSGRANEQYF. The CDR3 DNA sequence: TGTGCCAGCAGGCCTACTAGCGGGAGGGCCAACGAGCAGTACTTC.

This clonotype was counted many times. The chain links TRBV9 to TRBJ2-2, with D tentatively TRBD2 (5 bases). Trimming stripped 0 bases from V and 4 bases from J, with 13 bases between. The CDR3 loop spans 16 amino acids. Germline-derived CDR1 and CDR2 are SGDLS and YYNGEE. DNA for the CDR3: TGTGCCAGCAGCGTAGAGGTTAGCGTGATCACCGGGGAGCTGTTTTTT. Protein sequence: CASSVEVSVITGELFF.

The chain employs TRBV12-3 or TRBV12-4 and TRBJ2-5; possible D gene TRBD1, 6 bases. V shed 6 bases and J shed 4 bases, with 12 bases lying between them. The length of the CDR3 is 13 residues. The CDR3: CASSLGQLETQYF. The CDR3 coding sequence is TGTGCCAGCAGCCTCGGACAGCTAGAGACCCAGTACTTC.

This clonotype was counted a few times. V usage is TRBV20-1 and J usage is TRBJ2-4; 10 bases fit TRBD2. Germline loops: CDR1 DFQATT, CDR2 SNEGSKA (reference sequence). J lost 0 bases, V lost 3 bases, and 2 bases had no gene match. The CDR3 has 15 residues. DNA of the CDR3: TGCAGTGCTAGTTCTAGCGGGAGAGCCAAAAACATTCAGTACTTC. It translates to CSASSSGRAKNIQYF.